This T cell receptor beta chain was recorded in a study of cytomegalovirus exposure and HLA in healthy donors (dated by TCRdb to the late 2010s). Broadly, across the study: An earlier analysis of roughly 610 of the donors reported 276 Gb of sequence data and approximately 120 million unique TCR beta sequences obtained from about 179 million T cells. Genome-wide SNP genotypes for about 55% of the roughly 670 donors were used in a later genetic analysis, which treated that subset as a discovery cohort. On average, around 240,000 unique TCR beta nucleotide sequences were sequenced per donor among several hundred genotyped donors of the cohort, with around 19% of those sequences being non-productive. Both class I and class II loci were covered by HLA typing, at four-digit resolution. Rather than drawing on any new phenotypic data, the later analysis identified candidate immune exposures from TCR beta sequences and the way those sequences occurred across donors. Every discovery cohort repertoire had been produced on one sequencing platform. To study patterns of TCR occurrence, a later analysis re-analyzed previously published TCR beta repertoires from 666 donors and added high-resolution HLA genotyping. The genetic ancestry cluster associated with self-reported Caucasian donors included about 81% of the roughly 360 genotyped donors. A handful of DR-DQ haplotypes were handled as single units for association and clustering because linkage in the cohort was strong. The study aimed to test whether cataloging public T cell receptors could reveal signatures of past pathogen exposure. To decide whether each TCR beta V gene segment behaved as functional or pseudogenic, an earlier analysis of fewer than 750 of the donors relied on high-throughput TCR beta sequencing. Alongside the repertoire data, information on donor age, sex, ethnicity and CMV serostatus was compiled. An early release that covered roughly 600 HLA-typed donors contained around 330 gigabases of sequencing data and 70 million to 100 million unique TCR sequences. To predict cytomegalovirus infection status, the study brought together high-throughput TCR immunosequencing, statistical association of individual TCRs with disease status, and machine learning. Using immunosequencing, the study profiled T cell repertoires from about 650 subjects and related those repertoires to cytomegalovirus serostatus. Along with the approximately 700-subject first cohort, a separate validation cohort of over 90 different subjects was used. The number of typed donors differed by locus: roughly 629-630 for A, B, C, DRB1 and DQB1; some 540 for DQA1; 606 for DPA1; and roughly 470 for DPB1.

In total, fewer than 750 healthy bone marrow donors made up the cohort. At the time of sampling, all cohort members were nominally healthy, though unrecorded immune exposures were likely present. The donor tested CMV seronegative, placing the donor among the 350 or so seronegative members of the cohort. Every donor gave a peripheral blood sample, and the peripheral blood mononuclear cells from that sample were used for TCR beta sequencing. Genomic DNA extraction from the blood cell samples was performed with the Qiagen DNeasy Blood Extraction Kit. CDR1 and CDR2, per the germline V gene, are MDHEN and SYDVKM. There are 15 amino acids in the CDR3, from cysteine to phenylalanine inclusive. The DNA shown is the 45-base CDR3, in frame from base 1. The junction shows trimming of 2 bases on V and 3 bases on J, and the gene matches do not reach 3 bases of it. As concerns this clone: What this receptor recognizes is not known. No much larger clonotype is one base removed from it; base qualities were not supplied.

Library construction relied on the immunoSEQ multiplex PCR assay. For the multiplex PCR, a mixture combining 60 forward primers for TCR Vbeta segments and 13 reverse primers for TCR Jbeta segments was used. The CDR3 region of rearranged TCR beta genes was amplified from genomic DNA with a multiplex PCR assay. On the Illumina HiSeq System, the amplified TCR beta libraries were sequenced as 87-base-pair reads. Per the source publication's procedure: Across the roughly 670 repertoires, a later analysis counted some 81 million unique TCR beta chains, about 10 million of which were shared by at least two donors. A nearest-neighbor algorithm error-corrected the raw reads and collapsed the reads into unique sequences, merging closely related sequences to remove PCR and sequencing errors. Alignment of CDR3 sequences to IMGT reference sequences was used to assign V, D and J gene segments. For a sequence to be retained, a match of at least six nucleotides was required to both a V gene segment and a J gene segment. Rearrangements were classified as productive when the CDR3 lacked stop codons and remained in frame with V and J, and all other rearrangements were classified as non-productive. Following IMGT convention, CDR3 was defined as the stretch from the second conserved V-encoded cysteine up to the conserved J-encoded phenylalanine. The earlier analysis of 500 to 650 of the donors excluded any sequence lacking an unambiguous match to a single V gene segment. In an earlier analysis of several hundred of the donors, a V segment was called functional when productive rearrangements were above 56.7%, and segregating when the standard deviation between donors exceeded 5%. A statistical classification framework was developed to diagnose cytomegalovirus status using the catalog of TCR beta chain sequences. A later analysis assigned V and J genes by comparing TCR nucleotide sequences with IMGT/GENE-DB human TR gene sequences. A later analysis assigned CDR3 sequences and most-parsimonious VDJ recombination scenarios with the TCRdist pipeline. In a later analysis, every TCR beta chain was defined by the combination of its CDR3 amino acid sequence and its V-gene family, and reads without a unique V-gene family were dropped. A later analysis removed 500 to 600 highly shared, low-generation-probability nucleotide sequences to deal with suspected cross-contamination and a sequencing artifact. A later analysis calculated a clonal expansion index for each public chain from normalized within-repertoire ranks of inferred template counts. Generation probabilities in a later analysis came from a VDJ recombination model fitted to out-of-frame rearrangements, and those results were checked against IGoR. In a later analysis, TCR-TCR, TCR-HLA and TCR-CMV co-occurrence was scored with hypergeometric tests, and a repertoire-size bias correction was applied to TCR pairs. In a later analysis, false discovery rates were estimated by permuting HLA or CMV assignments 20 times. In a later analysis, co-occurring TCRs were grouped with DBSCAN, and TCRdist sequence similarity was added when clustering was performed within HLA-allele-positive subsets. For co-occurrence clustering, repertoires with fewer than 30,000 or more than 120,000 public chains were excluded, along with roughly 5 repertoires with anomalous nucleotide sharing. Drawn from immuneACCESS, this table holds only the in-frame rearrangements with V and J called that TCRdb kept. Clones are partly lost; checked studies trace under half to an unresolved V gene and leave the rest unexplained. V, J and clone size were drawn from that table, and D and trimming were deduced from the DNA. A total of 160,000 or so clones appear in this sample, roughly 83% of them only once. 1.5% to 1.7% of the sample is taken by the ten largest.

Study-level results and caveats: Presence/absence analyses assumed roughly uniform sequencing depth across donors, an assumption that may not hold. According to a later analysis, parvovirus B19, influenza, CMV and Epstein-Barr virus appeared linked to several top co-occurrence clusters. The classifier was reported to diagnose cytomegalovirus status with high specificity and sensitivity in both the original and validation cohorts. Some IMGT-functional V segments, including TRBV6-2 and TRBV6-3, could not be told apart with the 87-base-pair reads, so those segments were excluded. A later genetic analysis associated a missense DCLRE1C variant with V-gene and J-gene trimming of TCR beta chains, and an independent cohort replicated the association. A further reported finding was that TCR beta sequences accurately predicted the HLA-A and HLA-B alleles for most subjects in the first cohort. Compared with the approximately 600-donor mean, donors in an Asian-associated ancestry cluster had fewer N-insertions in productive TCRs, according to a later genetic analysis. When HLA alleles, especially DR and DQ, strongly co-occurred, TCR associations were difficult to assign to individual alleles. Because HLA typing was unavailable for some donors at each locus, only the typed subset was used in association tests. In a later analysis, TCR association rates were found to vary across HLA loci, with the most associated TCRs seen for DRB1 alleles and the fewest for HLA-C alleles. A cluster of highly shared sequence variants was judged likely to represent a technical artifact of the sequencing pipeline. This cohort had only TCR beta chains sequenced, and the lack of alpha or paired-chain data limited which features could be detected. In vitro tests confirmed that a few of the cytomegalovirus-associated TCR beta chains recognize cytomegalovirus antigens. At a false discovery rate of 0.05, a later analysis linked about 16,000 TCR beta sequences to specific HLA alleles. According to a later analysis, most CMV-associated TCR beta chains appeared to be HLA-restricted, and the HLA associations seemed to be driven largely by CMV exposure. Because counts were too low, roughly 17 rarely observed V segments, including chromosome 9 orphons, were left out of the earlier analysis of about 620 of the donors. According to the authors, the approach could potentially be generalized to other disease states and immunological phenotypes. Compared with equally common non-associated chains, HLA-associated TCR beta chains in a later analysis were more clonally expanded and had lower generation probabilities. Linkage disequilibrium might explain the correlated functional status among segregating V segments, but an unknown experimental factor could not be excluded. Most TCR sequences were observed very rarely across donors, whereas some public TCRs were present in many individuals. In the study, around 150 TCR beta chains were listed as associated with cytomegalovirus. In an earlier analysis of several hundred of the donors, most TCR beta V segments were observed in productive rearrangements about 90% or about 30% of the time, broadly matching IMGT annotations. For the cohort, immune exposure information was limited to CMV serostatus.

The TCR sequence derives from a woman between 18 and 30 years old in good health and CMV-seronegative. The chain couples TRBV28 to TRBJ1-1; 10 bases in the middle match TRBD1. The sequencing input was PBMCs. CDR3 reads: CASSLGTGAYTEAFF. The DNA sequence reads TGTGCCAGCAGTTTAGGGACAGGGGCTTACACTGAAGCTTTCTTT. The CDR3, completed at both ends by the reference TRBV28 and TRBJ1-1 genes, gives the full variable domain DVKVTQSSRYLVKRTGEKVFLECVQDMDHENMFWYRQDPGLGLRLIYFSYDVKMKEKGDIPEGYSVSREKKERFSLILESASTNQTSMYLCASSLGTGAYTEAFFGQGTRLTVV.